This TCR beta chain was sequenced in a study of Ad26.COV2.S vaccination and SARS-CoV-2 variants. Stated treatment: around 19 received Ad26.COV2.S at low or high dose, single or two shots; about 5 received placebo; per-sample allocation not given. The investigators took samples on day 63 after the first vaccine or placebo injection. Clones were read by immunoSEQ multiplex PCR, and TCRdb kept only the in-frame ones, dropping some. The data contain around 310,000 clones, roughly 90% of them singletons. J gave up 7 bases and V 7 bases, and 9 bases lay outside the gene matches. The length of the CDR3 is 13 residues. The germline gives CDR1 MNHEY, CDR2 SMNVEV (reference sequence).

The chain has TRBV27 and TRBJ1-1, with 7 bases aligning to TRBD1. Source: peripheral blood, taken in a trial of Ad26.COV2.S vaccine versus placebo. The source is a person between 18 and 65 years old who received the Ad26.COV2.S COVID-19 vaccine or a placebo. In DNA, the CDR3 is TGTGCCAGCAAATTGACAGGGTTTATTGAAGCTTTCTTT. Encoded protein: CASKLTGFIEAFF.